The source of this TCR beta chain is a study of identical twins. A universal primer site was added by template switching, and unique molecular identifiers were carried by the cDNA. Via MiXCR, TCRdb re-called the 5' RACE reads, giving one row per CDR3 protein. The sample contains about 250,000 distinct CDR3 sequences, roughly an eighth of which appear only once. With no exceptions, donors were healthy Caucasians. Study outcomes and limitations: Within cord blood, abundant beta clonotypes carried fewer insertions, but memory repertoires showed no such trend. It was possible that invariant MAIT and iNKT cells partly confounded the zero-insertion analyses.

Per germline, CDR1 DFQATT and CDR2 SNEGSKA (reference sequence). V was trimmed by 3 bases and J by 8 bases, leaving 10 bases between them. The CDR3 has 11 amino acids. This clonotype was picked up many times. The antigen is unknown. The chain is built from TRBV20-1 and TRBJ1-1, with unresolved D. This TCR was recovered from a young woman in good health. The sample comprised memory (CD45RO+) T cells sorted from blood. CDR3 DNA sequence: TGCAGTGCTAGTTTAGGCCGGGAAGCTTTCTTT. It is translated as CSASLGREAFF.